One and the same sample provided the 18 T cell receptor beta chains below, sequenced in a study of beta chain features in type 1 diabetes (dated by TCRdb to 2017 to 2018). The library was produced with the immunoSEQ multiplex PCR assay. The entire amount of isolated RNA was reverse transcribed using the High Capacity cDNA Reverse Transcription Kit, so the sequenced TCRB transcripts were expressed ones. Imported from immuneACCESS, the table was reduced by TCRdb to in-frame sequences with V and J called. These copies leave out some clones; in studies compared against another copy, an unresolved V gene accounts for under half, and the cause of the remainder is not known. Within this sample are 680,000 or so clones, with roughly 15% of them counted one time only. About 0.093% of the sample is held by the ten biggest clonotypes. The sequenced sample was naive CD4+ T cells from blood. Sample cell subset or site, as interpreted from the label and publication: true naive CD4+ T cells. Source of these receptors: a young man in good health.

The V gene is TRBV28, the J gene TRBJ1-4, with D possibly being TRBD1 (5 bases). Germline-derived CDR1 and CDR2 are MDHEN and SYDVKM. The CDR3 loop spans 14 amino acids. The ends were cut back, 4 bases at V and 8 bases at J, with 14 bases in the middle. This CDR3 reads CASSSRGLGEKLFF. CDR3 nucleotides: TGTGCCAGCAGTTCTAGGGGTCTAGGGGAAAAACTGTTTTTT.

The V gene is TRBV7-2, the J gene TRBJ1-1; no clear D gene. Trimming took off 2 bases at V and 7 bases at J, with 20 bases between the two ends. Germline V gives CDR1 SGHTA, CDR2 FQGNSA. This CDR3 is built from 16 residues. The CDR3 loop is CASSLTRRLQRGEAFF. DNA of the CDR3: TGTGCCAGCAGCTTAACGAGACGCTTACAGCGAGGTGAAGCTTTCTTT.

This clone was seen only a few times. The CDR3 DNA follows: TGTGCCAGCAGCTCCGGCATCTCTGGAAACACCATATATTTT. Translation: CASSSGISGNTIYF. The chain has TRBV7-7 and TRBJ1-3; the D is unclear. Germline CDR1 reads SSHAT; CDR2 reads FNYEAQ (reference sequence). V lost 4 bases, J lost 0 bases, and 7 bases lay in between. The CDR3 runs to 14 residues.

Note on this clone: At the DNA level, this CDR3 is encoded by other sequences in the same sample as well. The chain uses TRBV7-9 and TRBJ2-5, with 10 bases matching TRBD1. V lost 2 bases, J lost 5 bases, and 5 bases stayed unmatched. The germline V gene encodes CDR1 SEHNR and CDR2 FQNEAQ (reference sequence). The CDR3 totals 15 residues. The CDR3 sequence is CASSLMTGGLETQYF. The CDR3 coding sequence is TGTGCCAGCAGCTTAATGACAGGGGGCCTGGAGACCCAGTACTTC.

In this sample, this clone turned up a few times. The chain is built from TRBV21-1 and TRBJ2-7; the table's D call, TRBD1, was not checked against the DNA. TRBV21-1 is recorded as a pseudogene. The CDR3 contains 14 residues. The CDR3 DNA follows: TGTGCCAGCAGCATGCCAGACAGGGATAACGAGCAGTACTTC. Protein sequence: CASSMPDRDNEQYF.

This chain joins TRBV4-2 and TRBJ2-3; D might be TRBD1 (6 bases). Germline V gene sequence: CDR1 LGHNA, CDR2 YNFKEQ. The CDR3 has 16 amino acids. V was pared by 1 base and J by 1 base, with 12 bases between. The CDR3 DNA is TGTGCCAGCAGCCAAGCTGGGGGACAAGGCACAGATACGCAGTATTTT. Translated: CASSQAGGQGTDTQYF.

In this sample, this clone turned up a few times. V usage is TRBV7-6 and J usage is TRBJ2-3, with 14 bases fitting TRBD2. The CDR3 has 17 residues. The trim removed 5 bases at V and 4 bases at J, leaving 8 bases unmatched. Germline V gives CDR1 SGHVS, CDR2 FNYEAQ. The chain's CDR3 is CASSPFGTSGSADTQYF. The CDR3 nucleotides are TGTGCCAGCAGCCCATTTGGGACTAGCGGGAGCGCAGATACGCAGTATTTT.

With respect to this clone: Other nucleotide sequences in the sample specify the same CDR3. The V gene is TRBV7-2, the J gene TRBJ1-2, with D perhaps matching TRBD1 (6 bases). Germline V gives CDR1 SGHTA, CDR2 FQGNSA. This CDR3 is 13 amino acids long. Trimming shortened V by 3 bases and J by 2 bases, and 7 bases separated the two germline ends. The CDR3 spells CASSLGGNYGYTF. For the CDR3, the DNA is TGTGCCAGCAGCTTGGGGGGCAACTATGGCTACACCTTC.

Concerning this clone: This specimen includes other DNA sequences encoding the same CDR3. This chain uses TRBV9 with TRBJ1-5, with a tentative D call TRBD1 (5 bases). The length of the CDR3 is 13 residues. Germline V CDR1 and CDR2: SGDLS, YYNGEE. V was trimmed by 0 bases and J by 4 bases, leaving 5 bases between them. The CDR3 loop reads CASSVDRNQPQHF. CDR3 sequence (DNA): TGTGCCAGCAGCGTAGACAGGAATCAGCCCCAGCATTTT.

The V and J genes are TRBV6-6 and TRBJ2-5; TRBD2 aligns across 7 bases. V dropped 2 bases and J dropped 7; count of bases not matched to a gene: 7. CDR1 and CDR2 from the germline V gene are MNHNY and SVGAGI (reference sequence). The CDR3 totals 14 residues. The CDR3 DNA sequence: TGTGCCAGCAGTTACCCCGCGGGGGACGGGACCCAGTACTTC. Translation gives CASSYPAGDGTQYF.

This clone was found a few times. The rearrangement joins TRBV7-9 to TRBJ2-2, with unresolved D. The V gene's germline CDR1 is SEHNR and CDR2 FQNEAQ (reference sequence). Trimming stripped 5 bases from V and 0 bases from J, with 10 bases between. The CDR3 loop spans 15 amino acids. DNA of the CDR3: TGTGCCAGCAGCGTCGCCGCCGCGAACACCGGGGAGCTGTTTTTT. It translates to CASSVAAANTGELFF. The variable domain in full, with the rest retrieved from reference TRBV7-9 and TRBJ2-2, is DTGVSQNPRHKITKRGQNVTFRCDPISEHNRLYWYRQTLGQGPEFLTYFQNEAQLEKSRLLSDRFSAERPKGSFSTLEIQRTEQGDSAMYLCASSVAAANTGELFFGEGSRLTVL.

The genes are TRBV11-2 and TRBJ2-1, with 10 bases lining up with TRBD2. The CDR3 runs to 15 residues. The V gene end was trimmed by 6 bases and the J gene end by 5 bases; junction bases not matched to a gene: 7. Germline CDR1 and CDR2: SGHAT and FQNNGV. CDR3 coding DNA: TGTGCCAGCAGATTAAGGCTAGCGGGAGACAATGAGCAGTTCTTC. This codes for CASRLRLAGDNEQFF.

This clone was seen more than once but under ten times. V and J are TRBV7-9 and TRBJ1-2; 8 bases map to TRBD1. V was clipped by 7 bases and J by 2 bases; unmatched bases: 9. Germline V lookup: CDR1 SEHNR, CDR2 FQNEAQ (reference sequence). The CDR3 runs 15 residues. The CDR3 reads CASTLSGQENYGYTF. In DNA, the CDR3 is TGTGCCAGCACTCTCTCGGGACAGGAGAACTATGGCTACACCTTC.

This clone has more than one count but fewer than ten. The chain employs TRBV9 and TRBJ2-2; D gene uncertain. Trimming removed 0 bases at V and 2 bases at J, with 8 bases between. The germline CDR1 and CDR2 sequences are SGDLS and YYNGEE. CDR3 length: 15 residues. DNA for the CDR3: TGTGCCAGCAGCGTAGACCCCTTTAACACCGGGGAGCTGTTTTTT. It is translated as CASSVDPFNTGELFF.

This clone showed up just a few times. The chain joins TRBV4-3 to TRBJ1-1, with 9 nucleotides matching TRBD1. This CDR3 contains 16 residues. J lost 3 bases, V lost 3 bases, and 8 bases had no gene match. In germline, CDR1 is LGHNA, CDR2 YSLEER. The CDR3 loop reads CASSQGQGSLYTEAFF. CDR3 sequence (DNA): TGCGCCAGCAGCCAGGGACAGGGAAGCTTGTACACTGAAGCTTTCTTT.

V usage is TRBV7-2 and J usage is TRBJ1-2; D is ambiguous. Trimming pared 0 bases from V and 4 bases from J, leaving 9 bases between. Germline V gene sequence: CDR1 SGHTA, CDR2 FQGNSA. The CDR3 runs 14 residues. The CDR3 reads CASSLAGSRYGYTF. The CDR3 DNA reads TGTGCCAGCAGCTTAGCGGGCAGCCGCTATGGCTACACCTTC.

This clone appeared a few times. This chain links TRBV14 with TRBJ1-1; D not resolved. Germline-derived CDR1 and CDR2 are SGHDN and FVKESK. CDR3 length: 13 residues. Trimming took 4 bases from V and 11 from J, leaving 17 bases between them. The CDR3 DNA reads TGTGCCAGCAGCCTCCGGACGGAAAGAGAGGCTTTCTTT. Its protein is CASSLRTEREAFF.

The table lists this clone with a few counts. CDR3 sequence (DNA): TGTGCCACCAGCAGAGATGAATGGGGGCAGGGATACGAGCAGTACTTC. This gives the protein CATSRDEWGQGYEQYF. The J gene is TRBJ2-7, the V gene TRBV15, with D possibly TRBD1 on 6 matching bases. Germline loops: CDR1 LNHNV, CDR2 YYDKDF (reference sequence). The CDR3 length is 16 residues. With 0 bases removed from V and 4 bases from J, the gap between germline ends came to 16 bases.